What follows are 27 T cell receptor beta chains derived from one specimen sequenced in a study of blood T cell repertoires in COVID-19. Some clones are missing from TCRdb's copy, which holds only in-frame ones; the method was immunoSEQ multiplex PCR. The sample yields approximately 270,000 clones, 80% to 90% seen once. Sequences were obtained from PBMCs or T cells enriched from blood (not recorded which). These receptors were taken from a woman in her thirties who had recovered from COVID-19.

The V gene is TRBV11-1, the J gene TRBJ2-3; no reliable D call. The CDR3 runs 15 residues. The V gene lost 6 bases and the J gene lost 2 bases, with 15 bases spanning the gap. Germline V gene lookup returns CDR1 SGHAT and CDR2 FQDESV (reference sequence). The CDR3 nucleotides are TGTGCCAGCAGGTTCTCGCGGCAGTCCACAGATACGCAGTATTTT. This encodes CASRFSRQSTDTQYF.

This rearrangement joins TRBV10-1 to TRBJ2-7; D not resolved. V lost 0 bases to trimming and J lost 1 base, with 7 bases between them. This CDR3 comprises 14 residues. Germline V CDR1 and CDR2: WNHNN, SYGVQD (reference sequence). The CDR3 reads CASSESRSSYEQYF. CDR3 bases: TGCGCCAGCAGTGAGTCGAGATCTTCCTACGAGCAGTACTTC.

The rearrangement links TRBV5-4 to TRBJ2-7, with 10 bases lining up with TRBD2. Trimming removed 2 bases from V and 5 bases from J; junction bases left unmatched: 7. The CDR3 has 15 amino acids. Germline CDR1 is SGHNT and CDR2 is YYREEE (reference sequence). The DNA of the CDR3 is TGTGCCAGCAGCTTTAAAGCGGGAGGGCACAACGAGCAGTACTTC. As protein: CASSFKAGGHNEQYF.

The CDR3 loop reads CASTEGSTDTQYF. In DNA, the CDR3 is TGTGCCAGCACCGAGGGTAGCACAGATACGCAGTATTTT. This sequence joins TRBV2 and TRBJ2-3; weak D call: TRBD2 (5 bases). Trimming took off 7 bases at V and 0 bases at J, with 8 bases between the two ends. CDR3 length: 13 amino acids. Germline V gives CDR1 SNHLY, CDR2 FYNNEI.

The V and J genes are TRBV19 and TRBJ2-5, with TRBD1 identical over 10 bases. The CDR3 totals 15 residues. Germline values: CDR1 LNHDA, CDR2 SQIVND (reference sequence). The V segment lost 5 bases and the J segment 5 bases; nucleotides outside the gene matches: 8. This chain's CDR3 is CASSDRTGGVETQYF. For the CDR3, the DNA is TGTGCCAGTAGTGACCGGACAGGGGGAGTGGAGACCCAGTACTTC.

The rearrangement links TRBV30 to TRBJ2-1, with TRBD1 identical over 9 bases. Germline CDR1 GTSNPN, CDR2 SVGIG (reference sequence). V was clipped by 1 base and J by 8 bases; unmatched bases: 9. This CDR3 comprises 15 residues. CDR3 residues: CAWSDGTGRFDEQFF. The CDR3 region has the DNA TGTGCCTGGAGTGACGGGACAGGGAGATTCGATGAGCAGTTCTTC.

In this sample, this clone turned up a few times. The chain employs TRBV14 and TRBJ2-1; tentative D call: TRBD2 (6 bases). From germline, CDR1 is SGHDN and CDR2 FVKESK. The germline V and J ends were trimmed by 4 bases and 15 bases, with 19 bases remaining between them. The CDR3 covers 13 residues. The CDR3 DNA follows: TGTGCCAGCAGCCTACTACGCCGGGACTTTACGTTCTTC. Amino acids: CASSLLRRDFTFF.

This chain joins TRBV14 and TRBJ2-7, with no clear D. Per the germline V gene, CDR1 is SGHDN and CDR2 is FVKESK. V gave up 0 bases and J gave up 0 bases, with 6 bases separating them. This CDR3 spans 14 amino acids. The CDR3 here is CASSQDGHSYEQYF. CDR3 coding DNA: TGTGCCAGCAGCCAAGACGGTCACTCCTACGAGCAGTACTTC.

This chain connects TRBV7-2 to TRBJ1-1; D is perhaps TRBD1 (5 bases). The CDR3 loop spans 13 amino acids. The V gene's germline CDR1 is SGHTA and CDR2 FQGNSA. Trimming removed 7 bases from V and 6 bases from J, with 15 bases in between. The DNA of the CDR3 is TGTGCCAGCAAATTCTCCGGAGGGGCTGAAGCTTTCTTT. This gives the protein CASKFSGGAEAFF.

V usage is TRBV27 and J usage is TRBJ1-2, with 10 nucleotides matching TRBD1. CDR1 is MNHEY, CDR2 SMNVEV, per germline (reference sequence). The CDR3 spans 15 residues. J lost 1 base, V lost 7 bases, and 6 bases had no gene match. The DNA for the CDR3 is TGTGCCAGCACGCGGACAGGGGGAAATAACTATGGCTACACCTTC. Translated, it gives CASTRTGGNNYGYTF.

The chain combines TRBV5-1 with TRBJ2-5; 8 bases are a match to TRBD1. The CDR3 contains 15 residues. CDR1 and CDR2 from the germline V gene are SGHRS and YFSETQ. After removal of 3 bases from V and 4 bases from J, the junction contained 8 bases not matched to a gene. The CDR3 protein is CASSSGQVEGETQYF. DNA of the CDR3: TGCGCCAGCAGCTCGGGACAGGTAGAGGGAGAGACCCAGTACTTC.

J is TRBJ1-2 and V is TRBV30; 7 bases agree with TRBD1. V dropped 3 bases and J dropped 5; count of bases not matched to a gene: 9. This CDR3 region has 14 residues. CDR1 and CDR2 from the germline V gene are GTSNPN and SVGIG (reference sequence). DNA of the CDR3: TGTGCCTGGAGCGGTGGGGACAGCAAGTATGGCTACACCTTC. Translation: CAWSGGDSKYGYTF.

This rearrangement joins TRBV10-2 to TRBJ2-5, with TRBD2 matching over 8 bases. This CDR3 is built from 14 residues. The germline V gene has CDR1 WSHSY and CDR2 SAAADI. After removal of 6 bases from V and 1 base from J, the junction contained 4 bases not matched to a gene. The CDR3 sequence: CASRIAGSQETQYF. For the CDR3, the DNA is TGCGCCAGCAGGATAGCGGGGAGCCAAGAGACCCAGTACTTC.

This chain links TRBV20-1 with TRBJ2-7; 9 nucleotides match TRBD2. This CDR3 spans 14 amino acids. Germline V lookup: CDR1 DFQATT, CDR2 SNEGSKA (reference sequence). V lost 3 bases, J lost 4 bases, and 7 bases stayed unmatched. The CDR3 nucleotides are TGCAGTGCTAGTAATCCTAGCGGGGTATACGAGCAGTACTTC. This codes for CSASNPSGVYEQYF.

This sequence joins TRBV10-2 and TRBJ1-3; D is uncertain. This CDR3 spans 15 amino acids. With 2 bases removed from V and 0 bases from J, the gap between germline ends came to 8 bases. Germline CDR1 WSHSY, CDR2 SAAADI. The CDR3 sequence is CASSEPSSSGNTIYF. The DNA of the CDR3 is TGCGCCAGCAGTGAGCCGTCGAGCTCTGGAAACACCATATATTTT.

V is TRBV5-6 and J is TRBJ1-2; 7 bases are shared with TRBD1. Unmatched junction bases numbered 9, after V lost 5 bases and J lost 5 bases. In germline, CDR1 is SGHDT, CDR2 YYEEEE. This CDR3 has 14 amino acids. The CDR3 region has the DNA TGTGCCAGCAGATTGACAGGGCCCGGGTATGGCTACACCTTC. It encodes CASRLTGPGYGYTF.

The rearrangement links TRBV6-5 to TRBJ1-5, with D maybe TRBD1 (5 bases). V lost 4 bases to trimming and J lost 3 bases, with 10 bases between them. Looked up from germline, CDR1 is MNHEY and CDR2 is SVGAGI. CDR3 length equals 14 residues. The CDR3 region is CASSSDSYNQPQHF. The CDR3, as DNA: TGTGCCAGCAGTTCCGACAGTTACAATCAGCCCCAGCATTTT.

The chain uses TRBV5-1 and TRBJ2-1; the match to TRBD2 covers 9 bases. Germline assignment: CDR1 SGHRS and CDR2 YFSETQ. The CDR3 length is 17 residues. V was clipped by 1 base and J by 7 bases; unmatched bases: 12. CDR3 nucleotides: TGCGCCAGCAGCTTGTTGTCAGACCTAGCGGGAACGAATGAGCAGTTCTTC. Encoded protein: CASSLLSDLAGTNEQFF. Full variable domain (remainder filled in from reference TRBV5-1 and TRBJ2-1): KAGVTQTPRYLIKTRGQQVTLSCSPISGHRSVSWYQQTPGQGLQFLFEYFSETQRNKGNFPGRFSGRQFSNSRSEMNVSTLELGDSALYLCASSLLSDLAGTNEQFFGPGTRLTVL.

This chain uses TRBV7-9 with TRBJ2-4; 8 bases fit TRBD1. J lost 10 bases, V lost 6 bases, and 8 bases had no gene match. The CDR3 is 13 residues long. Germline V gene lookup returns CDR1 SEHNR and CDR2 FQNEAQ (reference sequence). As DNA, the CDR3 is TGTGCCAGCAGACCAGGGACAGGCAGTATTCAGTACTTC. Amino acid sequence: CASRPGTGSIQYF.

This chain uses TRBV24-1 with TRBJ2-5; the match to TRBD2 covers 7 bases. CDR3 length: 14 amino acids. Looked up from germline, CDR1 is KGHDR and CDR2 is SFDVKD. V lost 5 bases, J lost 5 bases, and 7 bases stayed unmatched. The CDR3 protein is CATSAGGGVETQYF. CDR3 sequence (DNA): TGTGCCACCAGTGCTGGGGGAGGGGTGGAGACCCAGTACTTC.

The genes are TRBV30 and TRBJ1-1; D ambiguous. This CDR3 spans 13 amino acids. Per the germline V gene, CDR1 is GTSNPN and CDR2 is SVGIG (reference sequence). V dropped 4 bases and J dropped 7 bases, with 16 bases sitting between them. CDR3 region: CAWTRGLLSEAFF. The CDR3 DNA reads as TGTGCCTGGACACGAGGGTTGCTAAGTGAAGCTTTCTTT.

V gene TRBV4-1 combines with J gene TRBJ2-3; unclear D gene. V was cut by 1 base and J by 3 bases, with 8 bases left in between. This CDR3 comprises 14 residues. Looked up from germline, CDR1 is MGHRA and CDR2 is YSYEKL. CDR3 sequence reads: CASSQVYKTDTQYF. The CDR3 nucleotides are TGCGCCAGCAGCCAAGTCTATAAAACAGATACGCAGTATTTT.

The table lists this clone with a count of one. This rearrangement joins TRBV24-1 to TRBJ2-3; 9 positions match TRBD2. Germline CDR1 and CDR2: KGHDR and SFDVKD. V gave up 3 bases and J gave up 4 bases; unmatched junction bases: 7. This CDR3 comprises 16 residues. DNA of the CDR3: TGTGCCACCAGTGATCCTAGCGGGACTTCCCCAGATACGCAGTATTTT. Translating gives CATSDPSGTSPDTQYF.

This clone was seen a few times. The gene calls are TRBV3-1 (or the pseudogene TRBV3-2) and TRBJ2-7, with D maybe TRBD1 (5 bases). Between the trimmed V and J ends, which lost 4 bases and 1 base, there was a span of 11 bases. This CDR3 has 14 amino acids. The germline V gene has CDR1 LGHDT and CDR2 YNNKEL (reference sequence). CDR3 DNA sequence: TGTGCCAGCAGCCTGGAGCAGGGTTCCTACGAGCAGTACTTC. It is translated as CASSLEQGSYEQYF.

The chain is built from TRBV27 and TRBJ2-1; 11 bases agree with TRBD1. V was pared by 6 bases and J by 4 bases, with 11 bases of the junction left unmatched. The CDR3 consists of 17 residues. The germline V gene encodes CDR1 MNHEY and CDR2 SMNVEV (reference sequence). The CDR3 DNA sequence: TGTGCCAGCAGGCCGGACAGGGGGCGCCGGGGGTACAATGAGCAGTTCTTC. It translates to CASRPDRGRRGYNEQFF.

The chain has TRBV7-8 and TRBJ1-2; the D gene is possibly TRBD1 (6 bases). Trimming pared 5 bases from V and 6 bases from J, leaving 13 bases between. Germline CDR1 and CDR2: SGHVS and FQNEAQ. The CDR3 has 13 residues. The CDR3 region has the DNA TGTGCCAGCAGCCCTGTCAGGGGCGATGGCTACACCTTC. Amino acids: CASSPVRGDGYTF.

This rearrangement joins TRBV6-2 or TRBV6-3 to TRBJ2-4; D possibly corresponds to TRBD2 (5 bases). This CDR3 is 12 amino acids long. Germline lookup yields CDR1 MNHEY and CDR2 SVGEGT. V was pared by 4 bases and J by 6 bases, with 7 bases between. The CDR3 loop is CASSFEGNIQYF. The CDR3 region has the DNA TGTGCCAGCAGTTTCGAGGGAAACATTCAGTACTTC.